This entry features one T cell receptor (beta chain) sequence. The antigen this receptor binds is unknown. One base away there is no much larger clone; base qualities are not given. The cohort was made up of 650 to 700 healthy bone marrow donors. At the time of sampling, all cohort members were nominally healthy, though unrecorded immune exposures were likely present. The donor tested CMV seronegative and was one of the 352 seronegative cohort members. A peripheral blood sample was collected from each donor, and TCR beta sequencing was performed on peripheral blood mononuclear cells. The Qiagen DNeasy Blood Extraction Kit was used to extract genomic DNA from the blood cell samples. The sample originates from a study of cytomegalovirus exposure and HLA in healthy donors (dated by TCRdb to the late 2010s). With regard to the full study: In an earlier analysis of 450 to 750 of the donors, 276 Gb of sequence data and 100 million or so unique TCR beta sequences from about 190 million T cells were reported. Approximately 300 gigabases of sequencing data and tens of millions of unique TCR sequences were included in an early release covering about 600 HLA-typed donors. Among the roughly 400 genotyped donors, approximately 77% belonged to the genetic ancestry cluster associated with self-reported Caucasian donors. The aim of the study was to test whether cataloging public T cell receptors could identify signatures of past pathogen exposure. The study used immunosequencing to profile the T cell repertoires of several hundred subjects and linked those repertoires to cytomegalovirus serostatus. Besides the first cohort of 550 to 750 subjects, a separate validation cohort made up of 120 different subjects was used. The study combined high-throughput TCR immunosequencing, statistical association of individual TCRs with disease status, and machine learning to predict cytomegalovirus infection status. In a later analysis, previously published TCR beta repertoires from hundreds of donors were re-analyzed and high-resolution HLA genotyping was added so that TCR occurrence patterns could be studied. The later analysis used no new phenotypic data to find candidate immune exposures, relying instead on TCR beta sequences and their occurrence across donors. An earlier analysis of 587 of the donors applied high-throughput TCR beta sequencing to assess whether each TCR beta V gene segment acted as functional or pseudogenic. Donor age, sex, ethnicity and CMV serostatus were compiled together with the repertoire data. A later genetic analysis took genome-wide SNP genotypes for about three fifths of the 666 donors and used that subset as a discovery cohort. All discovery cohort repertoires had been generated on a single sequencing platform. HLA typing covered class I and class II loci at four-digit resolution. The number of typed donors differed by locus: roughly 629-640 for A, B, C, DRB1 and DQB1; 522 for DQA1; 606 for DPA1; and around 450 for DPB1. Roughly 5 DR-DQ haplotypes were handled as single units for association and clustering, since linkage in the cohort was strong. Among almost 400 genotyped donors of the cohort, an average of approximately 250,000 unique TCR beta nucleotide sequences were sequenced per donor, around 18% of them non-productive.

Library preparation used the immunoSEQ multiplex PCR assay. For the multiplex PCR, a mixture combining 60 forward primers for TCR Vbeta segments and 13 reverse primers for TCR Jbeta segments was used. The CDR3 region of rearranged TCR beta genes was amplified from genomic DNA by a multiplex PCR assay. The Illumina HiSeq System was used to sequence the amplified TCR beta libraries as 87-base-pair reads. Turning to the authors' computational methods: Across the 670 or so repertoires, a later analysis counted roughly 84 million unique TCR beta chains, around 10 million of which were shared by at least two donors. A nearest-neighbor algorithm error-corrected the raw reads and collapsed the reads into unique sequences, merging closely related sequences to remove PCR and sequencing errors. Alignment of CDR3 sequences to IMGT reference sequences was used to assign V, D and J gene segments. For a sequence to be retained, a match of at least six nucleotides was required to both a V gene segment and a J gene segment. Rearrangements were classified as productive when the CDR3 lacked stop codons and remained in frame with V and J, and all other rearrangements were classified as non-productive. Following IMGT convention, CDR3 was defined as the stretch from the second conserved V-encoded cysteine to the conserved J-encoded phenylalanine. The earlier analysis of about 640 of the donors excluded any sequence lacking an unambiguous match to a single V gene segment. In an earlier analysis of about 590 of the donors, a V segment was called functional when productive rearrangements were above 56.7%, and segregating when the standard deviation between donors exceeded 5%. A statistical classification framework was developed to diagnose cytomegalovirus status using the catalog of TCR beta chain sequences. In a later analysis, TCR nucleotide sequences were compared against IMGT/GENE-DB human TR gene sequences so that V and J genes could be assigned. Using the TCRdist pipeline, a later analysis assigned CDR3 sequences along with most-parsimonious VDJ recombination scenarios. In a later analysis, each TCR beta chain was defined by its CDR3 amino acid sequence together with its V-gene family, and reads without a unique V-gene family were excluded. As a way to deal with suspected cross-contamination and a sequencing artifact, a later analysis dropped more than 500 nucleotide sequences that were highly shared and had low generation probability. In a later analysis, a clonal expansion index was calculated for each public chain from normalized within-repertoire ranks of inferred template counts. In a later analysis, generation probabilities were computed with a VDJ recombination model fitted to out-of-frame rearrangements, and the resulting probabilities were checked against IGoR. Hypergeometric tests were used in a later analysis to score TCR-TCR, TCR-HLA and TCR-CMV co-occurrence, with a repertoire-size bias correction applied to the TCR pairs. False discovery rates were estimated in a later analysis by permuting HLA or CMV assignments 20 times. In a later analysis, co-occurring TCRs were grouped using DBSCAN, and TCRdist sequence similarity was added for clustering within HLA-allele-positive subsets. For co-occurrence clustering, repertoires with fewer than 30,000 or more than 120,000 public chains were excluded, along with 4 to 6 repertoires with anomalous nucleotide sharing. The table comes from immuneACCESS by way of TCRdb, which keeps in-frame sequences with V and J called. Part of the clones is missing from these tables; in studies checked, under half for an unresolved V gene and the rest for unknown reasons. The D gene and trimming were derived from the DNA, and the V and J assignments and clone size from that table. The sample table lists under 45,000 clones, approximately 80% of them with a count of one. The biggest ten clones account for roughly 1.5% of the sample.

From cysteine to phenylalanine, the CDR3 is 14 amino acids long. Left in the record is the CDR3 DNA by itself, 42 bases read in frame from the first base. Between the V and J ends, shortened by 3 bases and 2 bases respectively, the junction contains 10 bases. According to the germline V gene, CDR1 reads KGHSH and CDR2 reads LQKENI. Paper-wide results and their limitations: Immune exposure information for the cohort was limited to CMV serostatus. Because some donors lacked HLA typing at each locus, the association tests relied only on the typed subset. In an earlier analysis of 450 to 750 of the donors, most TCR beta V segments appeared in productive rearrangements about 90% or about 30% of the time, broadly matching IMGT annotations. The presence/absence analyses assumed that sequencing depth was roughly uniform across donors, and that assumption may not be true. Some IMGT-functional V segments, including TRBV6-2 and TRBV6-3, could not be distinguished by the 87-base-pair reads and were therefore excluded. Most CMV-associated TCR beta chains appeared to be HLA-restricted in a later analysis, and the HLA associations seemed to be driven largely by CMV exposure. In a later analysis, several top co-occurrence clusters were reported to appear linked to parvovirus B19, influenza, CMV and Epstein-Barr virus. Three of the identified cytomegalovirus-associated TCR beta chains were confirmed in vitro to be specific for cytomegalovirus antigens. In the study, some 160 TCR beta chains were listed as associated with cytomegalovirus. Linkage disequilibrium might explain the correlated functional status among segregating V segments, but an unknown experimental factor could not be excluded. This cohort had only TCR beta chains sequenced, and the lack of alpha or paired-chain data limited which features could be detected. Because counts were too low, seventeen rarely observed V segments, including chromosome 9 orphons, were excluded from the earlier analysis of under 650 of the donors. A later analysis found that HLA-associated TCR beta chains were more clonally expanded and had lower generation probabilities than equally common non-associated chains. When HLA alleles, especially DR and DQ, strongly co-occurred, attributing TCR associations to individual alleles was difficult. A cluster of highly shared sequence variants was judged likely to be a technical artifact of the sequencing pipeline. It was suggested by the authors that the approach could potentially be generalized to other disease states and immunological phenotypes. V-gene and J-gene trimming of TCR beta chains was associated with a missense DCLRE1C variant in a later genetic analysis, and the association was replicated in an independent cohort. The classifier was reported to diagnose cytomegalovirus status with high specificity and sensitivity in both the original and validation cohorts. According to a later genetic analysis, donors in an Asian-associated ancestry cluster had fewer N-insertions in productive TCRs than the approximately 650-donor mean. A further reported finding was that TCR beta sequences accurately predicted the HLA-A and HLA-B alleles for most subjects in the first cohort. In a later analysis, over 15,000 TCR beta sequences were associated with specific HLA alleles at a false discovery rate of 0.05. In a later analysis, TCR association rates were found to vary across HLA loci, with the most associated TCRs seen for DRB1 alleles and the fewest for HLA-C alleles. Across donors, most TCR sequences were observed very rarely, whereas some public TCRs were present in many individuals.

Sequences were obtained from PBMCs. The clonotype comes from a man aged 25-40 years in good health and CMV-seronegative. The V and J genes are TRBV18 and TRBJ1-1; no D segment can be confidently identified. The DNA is TGTGCCAGCTCACCTCGCCGGGAAAACACTGAAGCTTTCTTT. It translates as CASSPRRENTEAFF.